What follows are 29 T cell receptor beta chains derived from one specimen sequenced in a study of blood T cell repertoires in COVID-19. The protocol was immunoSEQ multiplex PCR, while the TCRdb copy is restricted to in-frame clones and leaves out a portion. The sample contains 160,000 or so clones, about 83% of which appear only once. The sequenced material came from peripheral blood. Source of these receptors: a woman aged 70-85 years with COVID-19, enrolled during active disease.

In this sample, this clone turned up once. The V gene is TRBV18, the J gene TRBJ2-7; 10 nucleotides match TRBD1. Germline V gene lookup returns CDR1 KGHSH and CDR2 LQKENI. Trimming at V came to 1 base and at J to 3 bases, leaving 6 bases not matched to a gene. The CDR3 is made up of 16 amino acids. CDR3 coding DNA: TGTGCCAGCTCACCACGGCTTGGGACAGGGGACTACGAGCAGTACTTC. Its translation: CASSPRLGTGDYEQYF.

In DNA, the CDR3 is TGTGCCAGCAGCGTCGGGACAGGCTCAGATACGCAGTATTTT. Its translation: CASSVGTGSDTQYF. V is TRBV7-9 and J is TRBJ2-3; 8 positions match TRBD1. The CDR3 runs 14 residues. The germline V gene has CDR1 SEHNR and CDR2 FQNEAQ (reference sequence). Trimming cost V 5 bases and J 4 bases; bases outside gene matches: 5. The full variable domain, with the rest looked up from reference TRBV7-9 and TRBJ2-3, is DTGVSQNPRHKITKRGQNVTFRCDPISEHNRLYWYRQTLGQGPEFLTYFQNEAQLEKSRLLSDRFSAERPKGSFSTLEIQRTEQGDSAMYLCASSVGTGSDTQYFGPGTRLTVL.

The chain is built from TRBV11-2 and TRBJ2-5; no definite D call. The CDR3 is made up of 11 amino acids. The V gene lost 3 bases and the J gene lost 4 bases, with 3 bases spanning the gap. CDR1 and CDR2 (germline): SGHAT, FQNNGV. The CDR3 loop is CASSFSETQYF. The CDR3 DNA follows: TGTGCCAGCAGCTTCTCAGAGACCCAGTACTTC. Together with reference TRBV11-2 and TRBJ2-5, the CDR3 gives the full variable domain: EAGVAQSPRYKIIEKRQSVAFWCNPISGHATLYWYQQILGQGPKLLIQFQNNGVVDDSQLPKDRFSAERLKGVDSTLKIQPAKLEDSAVYLCASSFSETQYFGPGTRLLVL.

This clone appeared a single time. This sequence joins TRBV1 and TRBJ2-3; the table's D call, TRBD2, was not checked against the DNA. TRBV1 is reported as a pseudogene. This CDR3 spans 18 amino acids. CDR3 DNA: TGCACCAGCAGCCAAGACGCACTCCGAGCGAAATGGCAAGATACGCAGTATTTT. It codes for CTSSQDALRAKWQDTQYF.

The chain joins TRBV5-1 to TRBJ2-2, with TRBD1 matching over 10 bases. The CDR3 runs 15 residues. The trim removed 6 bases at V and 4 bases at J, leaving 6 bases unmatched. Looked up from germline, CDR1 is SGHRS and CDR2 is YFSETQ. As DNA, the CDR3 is TGCGCCAGCACGACAGGGGGCAGTTTCACCGGGGAGCTGTTTTTT. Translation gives CASTTGGSFTGELFF.

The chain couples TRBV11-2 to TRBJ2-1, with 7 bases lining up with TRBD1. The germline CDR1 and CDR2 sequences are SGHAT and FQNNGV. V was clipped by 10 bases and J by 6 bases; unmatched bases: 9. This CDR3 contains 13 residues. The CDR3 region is CATEGAPSNEQFF. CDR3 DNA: TGTGCCACCGAGGGGGCCCCTTCCAATGAGCAGTTCTTC.

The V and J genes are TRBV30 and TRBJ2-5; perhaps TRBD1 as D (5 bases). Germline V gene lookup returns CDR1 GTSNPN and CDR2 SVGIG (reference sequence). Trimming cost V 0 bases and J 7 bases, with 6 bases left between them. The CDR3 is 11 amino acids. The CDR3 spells CAWSVQVTQYF. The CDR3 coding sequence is TGTGCCTGGAGTGTACAGGTGACCCAGTACTTC.

The CDR3 protein is CASSLRQGYNEQFF. In DNA, the CDR3 is TGTGCCAGCAGCTTACGACAGGGGTACAATGAGCAGTTCTTC. The chain carries TRBV7-2 and TRBJ2-1, with 8 bases lining up with TRBD1. Germline assignment: CDR1 SGHTA and CDR2 FQGNSA. This CDR3 comprises 14 residues. Trimming cost V 2 bases and J 4 bases; bases outside gene matches: 1.

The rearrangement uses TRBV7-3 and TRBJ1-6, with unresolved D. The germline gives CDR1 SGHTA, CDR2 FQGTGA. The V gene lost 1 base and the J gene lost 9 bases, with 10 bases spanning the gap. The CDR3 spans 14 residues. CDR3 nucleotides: TGTGCCAGCAGCTTAAATGGCCAGATTTCACCCCTCCACTTT. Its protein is CASSLNGQISPLHF.

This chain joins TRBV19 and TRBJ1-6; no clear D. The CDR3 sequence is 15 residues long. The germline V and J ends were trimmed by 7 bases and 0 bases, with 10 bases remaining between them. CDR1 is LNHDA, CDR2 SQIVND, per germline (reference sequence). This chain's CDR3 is CASTPRSSYNSPLHF. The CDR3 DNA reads TGTGCCAGTACCCCACGGAGCTCCTATAATTCACCCCTCCACTTT.

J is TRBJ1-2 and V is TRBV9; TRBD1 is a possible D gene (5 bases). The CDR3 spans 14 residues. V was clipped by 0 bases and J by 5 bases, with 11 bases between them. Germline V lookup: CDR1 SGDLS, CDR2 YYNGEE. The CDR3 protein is CASSVARQSYGYTF. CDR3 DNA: TGTGCCAGCAGCGTAGCTCGACAGTCGTATGGCTACACCTTC.

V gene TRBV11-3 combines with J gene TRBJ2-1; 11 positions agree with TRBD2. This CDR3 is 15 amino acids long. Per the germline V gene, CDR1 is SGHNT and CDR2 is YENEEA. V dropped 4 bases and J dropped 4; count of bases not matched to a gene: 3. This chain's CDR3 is CASSSPSGGYNEQFF. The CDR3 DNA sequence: TGTGCCAGCAGCTCCCCTAGCGGGGGGTACAATGAGCAGTTCTTC.

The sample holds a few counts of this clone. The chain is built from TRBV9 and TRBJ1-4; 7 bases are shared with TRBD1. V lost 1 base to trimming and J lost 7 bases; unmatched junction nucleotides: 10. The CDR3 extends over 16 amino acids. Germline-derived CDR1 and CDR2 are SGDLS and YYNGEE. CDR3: CASSVTGETRGEKLFF. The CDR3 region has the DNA TGTGCCAGCAGCGTAACAGGGGAAACGAGAGGTGAAAAACTGTTTTTT. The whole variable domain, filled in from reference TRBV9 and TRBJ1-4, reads DSGVTQTPKHLITATGQRVTLRCSPRSGDLSVYWYQQSLDQGLQFLIQYYNGEERAKGNILERFSAQQFPDLHSELNLSSLELGDSALYFCASSVTGETRGEKLFFGSGTQLSVL.

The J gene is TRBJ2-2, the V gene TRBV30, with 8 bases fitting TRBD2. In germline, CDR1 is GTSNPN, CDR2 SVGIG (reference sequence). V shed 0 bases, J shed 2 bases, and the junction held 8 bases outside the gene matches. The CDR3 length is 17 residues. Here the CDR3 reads CAWSVDSGEINTGELFF. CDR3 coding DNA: TGTGCCTGGAGTGTAGATAGCGGGGAAATAAACACCGGGGAGCTGTTTTTT.

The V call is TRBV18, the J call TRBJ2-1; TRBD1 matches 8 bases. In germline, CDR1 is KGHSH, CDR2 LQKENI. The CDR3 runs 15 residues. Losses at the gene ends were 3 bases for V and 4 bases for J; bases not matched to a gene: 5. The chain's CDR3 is CASSPGQGEYNEQFF. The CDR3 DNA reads TGTGCCAGCTCACCCGGACAGGGCGAATACAATGAGCAGTTCTTC.

In nucleotides, the CDR3 is TGTGCCATCCAGCCGGGACTGCGGTCCTACGAGCAGTACTTC. As protein: CAIQPGLRSYEQYF. This chain uses TRBV10-3 with TRBJ2-7; D is perhaps TRBD2 (6 bases). The V end lost 8 bases, the J end lost 1 base, and 15 bases lay between the germline ends. Germline V gene lookup returns CDR1 ENHRY and CDR2 SYGVKD. The CDR3 spans 14 residues.

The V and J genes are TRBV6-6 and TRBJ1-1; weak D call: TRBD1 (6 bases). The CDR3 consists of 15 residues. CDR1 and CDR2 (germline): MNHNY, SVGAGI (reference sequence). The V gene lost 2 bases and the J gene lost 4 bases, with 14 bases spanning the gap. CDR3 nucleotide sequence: TGTGCCAGCAGTTACGGAAGGGGGGGTGCCACTGAAGCTTTCTTT. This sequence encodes CASSYGRGGATEAFF.

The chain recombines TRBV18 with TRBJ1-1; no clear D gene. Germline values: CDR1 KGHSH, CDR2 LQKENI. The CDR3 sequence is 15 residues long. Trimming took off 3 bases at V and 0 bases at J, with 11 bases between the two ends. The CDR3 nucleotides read TGTGCCAGCTCACCGAGGGTGTCGGTGAACACTGAAGCTTTCTTT. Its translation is CASSPRVSVNTEAFF.

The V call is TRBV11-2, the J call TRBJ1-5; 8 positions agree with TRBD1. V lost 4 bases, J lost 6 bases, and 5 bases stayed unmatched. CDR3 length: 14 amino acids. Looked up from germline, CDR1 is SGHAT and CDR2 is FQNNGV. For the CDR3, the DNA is TGTGCCAGCAGCTACGGACAGGGTGGTCAGCCCCAGCATTTT. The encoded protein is CASSYGQGGQPQHF.

CDR3: CASSIGTGNSNQPQHF. DNA of the CDR3: TGTGCCAGCAGCATAGGGACAGGGAATAGCAATCAGCCCCAGCATTTT. This sequence joins TRBV12-1 and TRBJ1-5; the table's D gene call, TRBD1, was not cross checked with the DNA. TRBV12-1 is marked as a pseudogene. CDR3 length equals 16 residues.

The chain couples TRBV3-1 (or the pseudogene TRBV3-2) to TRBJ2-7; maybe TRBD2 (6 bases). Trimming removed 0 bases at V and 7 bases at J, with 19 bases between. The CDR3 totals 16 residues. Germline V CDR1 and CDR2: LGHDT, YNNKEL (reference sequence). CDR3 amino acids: CASSQDLPAGSGEQYF. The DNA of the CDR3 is TGTGCCAGCAGCCAAGATTTGCCCGCGGGGTCGGGAGAGCAGTACTTC.

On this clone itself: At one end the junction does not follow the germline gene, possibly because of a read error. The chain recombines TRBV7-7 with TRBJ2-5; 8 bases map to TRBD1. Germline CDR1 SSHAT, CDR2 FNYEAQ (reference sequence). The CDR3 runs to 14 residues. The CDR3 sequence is CASSLGPGQDLRDF. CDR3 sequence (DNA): TGTGCCAGCAGCTTAGGGCCGGGACAGGATTTGAGGGACTTC.

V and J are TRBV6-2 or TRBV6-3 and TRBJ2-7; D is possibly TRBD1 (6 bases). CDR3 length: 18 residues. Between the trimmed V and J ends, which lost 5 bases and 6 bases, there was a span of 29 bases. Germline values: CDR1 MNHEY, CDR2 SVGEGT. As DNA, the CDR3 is TGTGCCAGCAGTATCGGCCGAGTATATTGGGCAGGGGAAAGCGAGCAGTACTTC. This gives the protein CASSIGRVYWAGESEQYF.

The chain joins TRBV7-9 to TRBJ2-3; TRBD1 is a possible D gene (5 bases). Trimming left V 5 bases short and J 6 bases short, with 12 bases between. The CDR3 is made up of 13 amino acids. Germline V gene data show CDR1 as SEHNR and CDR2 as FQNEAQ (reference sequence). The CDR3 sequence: CASSQDTIDTQYF. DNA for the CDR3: TGTGCCAGCAGCCAGGACACCATCGATACGCAGTATTTT.

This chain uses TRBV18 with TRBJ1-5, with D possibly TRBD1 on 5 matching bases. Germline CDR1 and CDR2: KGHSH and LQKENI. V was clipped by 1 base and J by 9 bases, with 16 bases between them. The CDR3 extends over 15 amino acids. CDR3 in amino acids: CASSPQYTGRRPQHF. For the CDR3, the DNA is TGTGCCAGCTCACCACAATACACAGGTCGTCGGCCCCAGCATTTT.

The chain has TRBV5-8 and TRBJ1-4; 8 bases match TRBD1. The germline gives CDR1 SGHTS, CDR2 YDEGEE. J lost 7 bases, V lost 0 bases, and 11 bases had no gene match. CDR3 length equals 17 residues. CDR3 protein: CASSLAFGGTGPEKLFF. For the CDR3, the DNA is TGTGCCAGCAGCTTGGCCTTTGGGGGGACAGGTCCTGAAAAACTGTTTTTT.

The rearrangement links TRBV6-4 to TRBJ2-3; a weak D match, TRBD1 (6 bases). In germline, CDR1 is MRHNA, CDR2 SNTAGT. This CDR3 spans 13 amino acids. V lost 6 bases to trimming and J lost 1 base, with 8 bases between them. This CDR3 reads CASSQGRTDTQYF. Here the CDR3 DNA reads TGTGCCAGCAGCCAGGGGCGCACAGATACGCAGTATTTT.

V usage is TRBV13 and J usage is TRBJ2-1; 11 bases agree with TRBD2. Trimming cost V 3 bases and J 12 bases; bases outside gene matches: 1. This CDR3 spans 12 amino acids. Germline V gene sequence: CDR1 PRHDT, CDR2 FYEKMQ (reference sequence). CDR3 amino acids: CASSFSGGAQFF. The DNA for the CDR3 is TGTGCCAGCAGCTTTAGCGGGGGGGCGCAGTTCTTC.

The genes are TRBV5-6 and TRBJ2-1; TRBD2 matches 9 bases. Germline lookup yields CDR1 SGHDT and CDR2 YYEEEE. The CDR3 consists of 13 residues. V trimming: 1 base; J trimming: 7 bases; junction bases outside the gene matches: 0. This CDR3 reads CASSLTSGNEQFF. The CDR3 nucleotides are TGTGCCAGCAGCTTGACTAGCGGGAATGAGCAGTTCTTC.